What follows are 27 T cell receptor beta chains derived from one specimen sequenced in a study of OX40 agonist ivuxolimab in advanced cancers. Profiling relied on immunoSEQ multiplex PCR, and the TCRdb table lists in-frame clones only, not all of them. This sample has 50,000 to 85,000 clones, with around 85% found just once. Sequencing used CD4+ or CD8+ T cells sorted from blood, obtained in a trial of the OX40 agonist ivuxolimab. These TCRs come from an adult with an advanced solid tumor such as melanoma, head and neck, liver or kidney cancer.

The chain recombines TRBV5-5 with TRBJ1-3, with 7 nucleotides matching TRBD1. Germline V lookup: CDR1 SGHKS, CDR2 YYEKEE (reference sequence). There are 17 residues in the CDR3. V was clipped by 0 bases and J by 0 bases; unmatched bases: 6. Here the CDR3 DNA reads TGTGCCAGCAGCTTGGCTGCGGGACAGAGCTCTGGAAACACCATATATTTT. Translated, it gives CASSLAAGQSSGNTIYF.

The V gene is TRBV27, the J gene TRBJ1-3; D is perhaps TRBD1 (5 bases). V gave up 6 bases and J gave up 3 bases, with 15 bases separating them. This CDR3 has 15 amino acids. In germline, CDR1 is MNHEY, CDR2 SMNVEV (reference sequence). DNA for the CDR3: TGTGCCAGCAGGCCTCAGGGCGCAGGTGGAAACACCATATATTTT. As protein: CASRPQGAGGNTIYF.

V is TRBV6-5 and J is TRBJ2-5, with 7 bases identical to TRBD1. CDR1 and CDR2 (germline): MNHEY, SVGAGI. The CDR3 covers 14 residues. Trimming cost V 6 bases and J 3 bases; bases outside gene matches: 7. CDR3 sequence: CASSPGQVKETQYF. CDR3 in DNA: TGTGCCAGCAGCCCTGGACAGGTTAAAGAGACCCAGTACTTC.

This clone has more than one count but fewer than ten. Here the CDR3 reads CASSEVGVHQPQHF. In nucleotides, the CDR3 is TGTGCCAGCAGTGAAGTTGGGGTACACCAGCCCCAGCATTTT. The chain employs TRBV6-1 and TRBJ1-5; no reliable D call. Germline-derived CDR1 and CDR2 are MNHNS and SASEGT. The V and J ends lost 1 base and 7 bases respectively, with 11 bases between them. The CDR3 covers 14 residues.

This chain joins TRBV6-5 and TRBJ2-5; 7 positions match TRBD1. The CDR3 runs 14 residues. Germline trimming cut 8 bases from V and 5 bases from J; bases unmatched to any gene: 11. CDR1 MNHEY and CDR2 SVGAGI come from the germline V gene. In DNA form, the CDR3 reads TGTGCCAGCTCCCGGGTAGGGGGCGGGGAGACCCAGTACTTC. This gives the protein CASSRVGGGETQYF.

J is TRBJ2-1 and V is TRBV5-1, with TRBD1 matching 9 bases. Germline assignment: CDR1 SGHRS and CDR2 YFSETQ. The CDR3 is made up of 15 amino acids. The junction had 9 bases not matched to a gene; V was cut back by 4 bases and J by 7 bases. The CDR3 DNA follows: TGCGCCAGCAGCGATACAGGGGGCTATAGAAATGAGCAGTTCTTC. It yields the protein CASSDTGGYRNEQFF.

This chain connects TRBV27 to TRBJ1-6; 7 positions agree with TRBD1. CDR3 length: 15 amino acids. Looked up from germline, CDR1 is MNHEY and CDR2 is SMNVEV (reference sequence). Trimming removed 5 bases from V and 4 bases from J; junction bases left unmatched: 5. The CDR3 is CASSTPTGYNSPLHF. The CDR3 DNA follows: TGTGCCAGCAGTACGCCGACAGGGTATAATTCACCCCTCCACTTT.

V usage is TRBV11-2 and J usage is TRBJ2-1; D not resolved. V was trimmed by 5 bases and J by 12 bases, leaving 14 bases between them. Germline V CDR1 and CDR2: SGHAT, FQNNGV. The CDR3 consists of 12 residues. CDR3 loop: CASSTIALGQFF. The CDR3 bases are TGTGCCAGCAGCACCATAGCCCTTGGGCAGTTCTTC.

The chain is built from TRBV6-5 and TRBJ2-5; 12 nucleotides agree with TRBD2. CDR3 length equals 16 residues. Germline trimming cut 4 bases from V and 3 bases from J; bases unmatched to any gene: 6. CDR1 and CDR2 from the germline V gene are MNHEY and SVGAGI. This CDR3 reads CASSSYRTSGKETQYF. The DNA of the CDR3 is TGTGCCAGCAGTTCCTATCGGACTAGCGGGAAAGAGACCCAGTACTTC.

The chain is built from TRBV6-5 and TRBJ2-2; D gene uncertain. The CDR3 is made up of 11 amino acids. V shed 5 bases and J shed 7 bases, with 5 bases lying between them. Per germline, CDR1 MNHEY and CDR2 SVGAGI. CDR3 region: CASSHGGELFF. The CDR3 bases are TGTGCCAGCAGTCACGGCGGGGAGCTGTTTTTT.

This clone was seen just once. The CDR3 region is CAWGSGQGGYGYTF. The CDR3, as DNA: TGTGCCTGGGGGTCGGGGCAGGGCGGCTATGGCTACACCTTC. The J gene is TRBJ1-2, the V gene TRBV30, with D perhaps TRBD1 (5 bases). The CDR3 consists of 14 residues. V was pared by 5 bases and J by 4 bases, with 17 bases between. CDR1 GTSNPN and CDR2 SVGIG come from the germline V gene (reference sequence).

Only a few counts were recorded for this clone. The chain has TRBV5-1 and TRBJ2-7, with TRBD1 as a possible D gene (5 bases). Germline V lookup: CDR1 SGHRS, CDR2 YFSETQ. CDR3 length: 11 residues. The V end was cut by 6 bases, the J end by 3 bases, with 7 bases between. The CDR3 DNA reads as TGCGCCAGCACAGACAGCTACGAGCAGTACTTC. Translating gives CASTDSYEQYF. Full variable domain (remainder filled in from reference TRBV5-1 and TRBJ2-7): KAGVTQTPRYLIKTRGQQVTLSCSPISGHRSVSWYQQTPGQGLQFLFEYFSETQRNKGNFPGRFSGRQFSNSRSEMNVSTLELGDSALYLCASTDSYEQYFGPGTRLTVT.

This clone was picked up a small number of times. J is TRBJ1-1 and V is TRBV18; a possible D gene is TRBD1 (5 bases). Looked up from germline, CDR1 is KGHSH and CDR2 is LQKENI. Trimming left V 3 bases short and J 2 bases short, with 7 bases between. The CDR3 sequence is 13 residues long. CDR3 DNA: TGTGCCAGCTCACCCAGGGAAAACACTGAAGCTTTCTTT. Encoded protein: CASSPRENTEAFF.

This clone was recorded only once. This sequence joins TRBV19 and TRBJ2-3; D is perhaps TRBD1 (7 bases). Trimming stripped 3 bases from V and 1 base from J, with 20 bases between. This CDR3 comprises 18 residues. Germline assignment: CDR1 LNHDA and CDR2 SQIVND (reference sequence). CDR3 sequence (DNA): TGTGCCAGTAGTATCCCTCGACAGGGAGGTAGCGGCACAGATACGCAGTATTTT. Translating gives CASSIPRQGGSGTDTQYF.

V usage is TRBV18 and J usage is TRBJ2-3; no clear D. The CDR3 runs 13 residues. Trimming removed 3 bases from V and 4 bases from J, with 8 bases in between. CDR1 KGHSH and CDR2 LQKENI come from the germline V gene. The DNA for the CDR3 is TGTGCCAGCTCACCCCTAGGCGCAGATACGCAGTATTTT. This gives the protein CASSPLGADTQYF.

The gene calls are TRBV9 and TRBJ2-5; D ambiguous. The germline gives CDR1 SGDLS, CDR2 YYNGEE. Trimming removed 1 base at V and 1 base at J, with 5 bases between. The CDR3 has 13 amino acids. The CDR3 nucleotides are TGTGCCAGCAGCGTACGGGCCCAAGAGACCCAGTACTTC. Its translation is CASSVRAQETQYF. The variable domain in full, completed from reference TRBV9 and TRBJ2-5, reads DSGVTQTPKHLITATGQRVTLRCSPRSGDLSVYWYQQSLDQGLQFLIQYYNGEERAKGNILERFSAQQFPDLHSELNLSSLELGDSALYFCASSVRAQETQYFGPGTRLLVL.

CDR3 nucleotide sequence: TGTGCCAGCAGCCGGGAAAGGGGCAGGGGCTATGGCTACACCTTC. This sequence encodes CASSRERGRGYGYTF. The gene calls are TRBV5-5 and TRBJ1-2; D is perhaps TRBD1 (6 bases). Germline assignment: CDR1 SGHKS and CDR2 YYEKEE (reference sequence). This CDR3 is built from 15 residues. The V end was cut by 4 bases, the J end by 4 bases, with 17 bases between.

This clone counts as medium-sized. The CDR3 loop reads CASSPLWDEKLFF. DNA of the CDR3: TGTGCCAGCTCACCACTTTGGGATGAAAAACTGTTTTTT. This rearrangement joins TRBV18 to TRBJ1-4; D is ambiguous. The CDR3 extends over 13 amino acids. Per germline, CDR1 KGHSH and CDR2 LQKENI. The V gene lost 1 base and the J gene lost 6 bases, with 6 bases spanning the gap.

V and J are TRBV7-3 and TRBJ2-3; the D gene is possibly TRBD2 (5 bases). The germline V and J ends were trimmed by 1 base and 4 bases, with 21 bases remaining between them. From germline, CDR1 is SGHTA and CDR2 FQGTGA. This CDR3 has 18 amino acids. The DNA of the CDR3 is TGTGCCAGCAGCTTAAGATCGCCGGGAAGATCAAGCGCAGATACGCAGTATTTT. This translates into CASSLRSPGRSSADTQYF.

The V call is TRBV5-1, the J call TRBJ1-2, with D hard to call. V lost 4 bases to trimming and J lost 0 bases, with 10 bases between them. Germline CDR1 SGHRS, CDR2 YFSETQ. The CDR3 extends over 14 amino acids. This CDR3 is CASSASPSNYGYTF. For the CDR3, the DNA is TGCGCCAGCAGCGCCTCCCCTTCTAACTATGGCTACACCTTC.

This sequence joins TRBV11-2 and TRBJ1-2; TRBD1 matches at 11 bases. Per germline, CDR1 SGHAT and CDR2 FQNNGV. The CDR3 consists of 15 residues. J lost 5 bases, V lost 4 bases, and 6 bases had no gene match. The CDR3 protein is CASSWTGGLWYGYTF. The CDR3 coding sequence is TGTGCCAGCAGCTGGACAGGGGGCTTATGGTATGGCTACACCTTC.

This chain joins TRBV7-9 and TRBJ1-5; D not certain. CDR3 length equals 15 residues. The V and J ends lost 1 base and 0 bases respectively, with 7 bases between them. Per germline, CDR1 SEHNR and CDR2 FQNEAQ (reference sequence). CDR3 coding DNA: TGTGCCAGCAGCTTAGGGGATCTTAGCAATCAGCCCCAGCATTTT. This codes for CASSLGDLSNQPQHF.

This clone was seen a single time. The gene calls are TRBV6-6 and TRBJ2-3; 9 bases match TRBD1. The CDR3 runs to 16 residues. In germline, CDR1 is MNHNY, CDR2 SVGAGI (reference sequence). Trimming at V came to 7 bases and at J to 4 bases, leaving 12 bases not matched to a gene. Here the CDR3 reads CASNSRDRVGSDTQYF. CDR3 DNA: TGTGCCAGCAATAGCCGGGACAGGGTCGGATCAGATACGCAGTATTTT.

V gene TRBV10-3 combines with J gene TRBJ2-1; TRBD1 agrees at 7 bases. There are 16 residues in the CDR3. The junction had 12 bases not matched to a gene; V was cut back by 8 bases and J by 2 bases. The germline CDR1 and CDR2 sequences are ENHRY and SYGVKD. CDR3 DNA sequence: TGTGCCATCTCGGACTTGCAGGGGACAGCCTACAATGAGCAGTTCTTC. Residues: CAISDLQGTAYNEQFF.

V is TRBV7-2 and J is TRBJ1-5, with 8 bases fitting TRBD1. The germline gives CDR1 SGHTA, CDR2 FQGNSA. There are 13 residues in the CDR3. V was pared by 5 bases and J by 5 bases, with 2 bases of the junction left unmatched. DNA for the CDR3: TGTGCCAGCAGCCAGGGGGCGCATCAGCCCCAGCATTTT. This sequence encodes CASSQGAHQPQHF.

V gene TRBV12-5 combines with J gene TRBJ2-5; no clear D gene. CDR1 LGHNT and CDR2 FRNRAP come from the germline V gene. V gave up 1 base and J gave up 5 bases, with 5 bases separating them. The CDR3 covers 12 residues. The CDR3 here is CASGLEEETQYF. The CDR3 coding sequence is TGTGCTAGTGGTTTGGAGGAGGAGACCCAGTACTTC.

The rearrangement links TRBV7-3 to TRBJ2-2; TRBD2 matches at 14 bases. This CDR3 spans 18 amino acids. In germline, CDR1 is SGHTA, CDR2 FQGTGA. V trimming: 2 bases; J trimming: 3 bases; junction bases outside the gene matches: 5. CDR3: CASSLGTSGRGYTGELFF. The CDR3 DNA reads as TGTGCCAGCAGCTTAGGGACTAGCGGGAGAGGGTACACCGGGGAGCTGTTTTTT.